This TCR beta chain was obtained from a study of blood T cell repertoires in COVID-19. Looking at the study overall: COVID-19 samples from acute and convalescent phases originated in the United States, Italy and Spain.

The CDR3 is 13 amino acids. Germline V lookup: CDR1 MNHEY, CDR2 SVGAGI. Trimming shortened V by 7 bases and J by 7 bases, and 11 bases separated the two germline ends. Original processing methods: Quantification of nucleated cells was approximated via reference gene primer amplification. Assay used: immunoSEQ multiplex PCR; TCRdb lists only in-frame clones, some missing. V and J calls and clone size follow that table, whereas D and trimming were derived from the DNA. The sample yields about 130,000 clones, roughly 85% seen once. Input material: peripheral blood. The TCR was taken from a man aged 80 or over with active or convalescent COVID-19. The chain uses TRBV6-5 and TRBJ1-6, with D perhaps TRBD1 (5 bases). This CDR3 reads CASTGLRNSPLHF. CDR3 coding DNA: TGTGCCAGCACGGGACTCCGGAATTCACCCCTCCACTTT.